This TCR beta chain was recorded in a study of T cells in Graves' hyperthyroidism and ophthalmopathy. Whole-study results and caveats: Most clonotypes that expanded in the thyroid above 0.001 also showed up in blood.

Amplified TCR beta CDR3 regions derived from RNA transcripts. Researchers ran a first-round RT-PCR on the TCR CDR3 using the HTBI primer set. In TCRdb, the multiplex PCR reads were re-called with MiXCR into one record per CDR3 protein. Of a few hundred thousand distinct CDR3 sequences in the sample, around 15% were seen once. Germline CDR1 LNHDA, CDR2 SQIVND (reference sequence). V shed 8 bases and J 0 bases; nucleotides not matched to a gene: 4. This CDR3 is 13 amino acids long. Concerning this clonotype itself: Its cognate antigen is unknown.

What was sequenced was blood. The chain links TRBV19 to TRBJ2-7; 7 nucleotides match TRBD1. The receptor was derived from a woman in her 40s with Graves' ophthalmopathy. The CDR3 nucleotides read TGTGCCAGTGGCCAGGGGGACTCCTACGAGCAGTACTTC. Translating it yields CASGQGDSYEQYF. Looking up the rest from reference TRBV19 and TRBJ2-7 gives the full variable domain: DGGITQSPKYLFRKEGQNVTLSCEQNLNHDAMYWYRQDPGQGLRLIYYSQIVNDFQKGDIAEGYSVSREKKESFPLTVTSAQKNPTAFYLCASGQGDSYEQYFGPGTRLTVT.